The T cell receptor beta chain under discussion was sequenced for a study of cytomegalovirus exposure and HLA in healthy donors (dated by TCRdb to 2016 to 2017). Background for the entire study: According to an earlier analysis of a few hundred of the donors, roughly 180 million T cells yielded 117 million unique TCR beta sequences and 276 Gb of sequence data. An early release that covered fewer than 800 HLA-typed donors contained approximately 320 gigabases of sequencing data and 85 million to 100 million unique TCR sequences. Of the roughly 400 genotyped donors, over 70% fell in the genetic ancestry cluster associated with self-reported Caucasian donors. The study aimed to test whether cataloging public T cell receptors could reveal signatures of past pathogen exposure. Using immunosequencing, the study profiled T cell repertoires from about 620 subjects and related those repertoires to cytomegalovirus serostatus. In addition to the first cohort of 500 to 850 subjects, a separate validation cohort of 130 or so different subjects was used. High-throughput TCR immunosequencing, statistical association of individual TCRs with disease status, and machine learning were combined to predict cytomegalovirus infection status. A later analysis re-analyzed previously published TCR beta repertoires from roughly 600 donors and added high-resolution HLA genotyping to study TCR occurrence patterns. Rather than using new phenotypic data, the later analysis identified candidate immune exposures from TCR beta sequences and from how often those sequences occurred across donors. To decide whether each TCR beta V gene segment behaved as functional or pseudogenic, an earlier analysis of fewer than 750 of the donors relied on high-throughput TCR beta sequencing. Donor age, sex, ethnicity and CMV serostatus were compiled together with the repertoire data. In a later genetic analysis, genome-wide SNP genotypes for about three fifths of the roughly 670 donors were used, and that subset was treated as a discovery cohort. All discovery cohort repertoires had been generated on a single sequencing platform. HLA typing included class I and class II loci at four-digit resolution. Typing coverage varied by locus: roughly 629-640 donors for A, B, C, DRB1 and DQB1; approximately 500 for DQA1; around 570 for DPA1; around 490 for DPB1. A handful of DR-DQ haplotypes were handled as single units for association and clustering because linkage in the cohort was strong. On average, 235,054 unique TCR beta nucleotide sequences were sequenced per donor among a few hundred genotyped donors of the cohort, with roughly 18% of those sequences being non-productive. Results the study describes overall, beyond this receptor: Cytomegalovirus status was reported to be diagnosed by the classifier with high specificity and sensitivity in both the original and validation cohorts. This cohort had only TCR beta chains sequenced, and the lack of alpha or paired-chain data limited which features could be detected. Most TCR sequences were observed very rarely across donors, whereas some public TCRs were present in many individuals. When HLA alleles, especially DR and DQ, strongly co-occurred, TCR associations were difficult to assign to individual alleles. Compared with the approximately 600-donor mean, donors in an Asian-associated ancestry cluster had fewer N-insertions in productive TCRs, according to a later genetic analysis. The authors suggested that the approach could potentially be generalized to other disease states and immunological phenotypes. In an earlier analysis of 500 to 650 of the donors, most TCR beta V segments appeared in productive rearrangements about 90% or about 30% of the time, broadly matching IMGT annotations. Because HLA typing was unavailable for some donors at each locus, only the typed subset was used in association tests. A later analysis found that most CMV-associated TCR beta chains appeared HLA-restricted, with HLA associations seemingly driven largely by CMV exposure. According to a later analysis, parvovirus B19, influenza, CMV and Epstein-Barr virus appeared linked to several top co-occurrence clusters. Some IMGT-functional V segments, including TRBV6-2 and TRBV6-3, could not be told apart with the 87-base-pair reads, so those segments were excluded. Because counts were too low, 15 or so rarely observed V segments, including chromosome 9 orphons, were excluded from the earlier analysis of about 500 of the donors. A further reported finding was that TCR beta sequences accurately predicted the HLA-A and HLA-B alleles for most subjects in the first cohort. In the study, some 180 TCR beta chains were listed as associated with cytomegalovirus. CMV serostatus was the only immune exposure information available for the cohort. The presence/absence analyses assumed that sequencing depth was roughly uniform across donors, and that assumption may not be true. Specific HLA alleles were associated with 16,951 TCR beta sequences at a false discovery rate of 0.05 in a later analysis. In a later analysis, the rate of TCR association differed among HLA loci, with DRB1 alleles having the most associated TCRs and HLA-C alleles having the fewest. Correlated functional status among segregating V segments might be attributable to linkage disequilibrium, but an unknown experimental factor could not be ruled out. V-gene and J-gene trimming of TCR beta chains was associated with a missense DCLRE1C variant in a later genetic analysis, and the association was replicated in an independent cohort. In a later analysis, HLA-associated TCR beta chains showed more clonal expansion and lower generation probabilities than non-associated chains that were equally common. A few of the identified cytomegalovirus-associated TCR beta chains were confirmed in vitro to be specific for cytomegalovirus antigens. The sequencing pipeline was judged likely to have produced a cluster of highly shared sequence variants as a technical artifact.

The receptor library was made with the immunoSEQ multiplex PCR assay. The multiplex PCR relied on a mix of 60 forward primers for TCR Vbeta segments and 13 reverse primers for TCR Jbeta segments. A multiplex PCR assay on genomic DNA amplified the CDR3 region of rearranged TCR beta genes. On the Illumina HiSeq System, the amplified TCR beta libraries were sequenced as 87-base-pair reads. Under the source paper's analysis protocol: Across the 500 to 700 repertoires, a later analysis counted tens of millions of unique TCR beta chains, roughly 11 million of which were shared by at least two donors. A nearest-neighbor algorithm error-corrected the raw reads and collapsed the reads into unique sequences, merging closely related sequences to remove PCR and sequencing errors. To assign V, D and J gene segments, CDR3 sequences were aligned to IMGT reference sequences. For a sequence to be retained, a match of at least six nucleotides was required to both a V gene segment and a J gene segment. A rearrangement was called productive if the CDR3 had no stop codons and remained in frame with V and J, and every other rearrangement was called non-productive. CDR3 was defined by IMGT convention, running from the second conserved V-encoded cysteine to the conserved J-encoded phenylalanine. Sequences without an unambiguous match to a single V gene segment were excluded from the earlier analysis of approximately 600 of the donors. An earlier analysis of 550 to 650 of the donors classified V segments as functional when productive rearrangements were above 56.7% and as segregating when the standard deviation between donors was above 5%. A statistical classification framework was built to diagnose cytomegalovirus status from the catalog of TCR beta chain sequences. In a later analysis, TCR nucleotide sequences were compared against IMGT/GENE-DB human TR gene sequences so that V and J genes could be assigned. Using the TCRdist pipeline, a later analysis assigned CDR3 sequences along with most-parsimonious VDJ recombination scenarios. A later analysis defined each TCR beta chain by its CDR3 amino acid sequence plus V-gene family, and excluded reads lacking a unique V-gene family. To address suspected cross-contamination and a sequencing artifact, a later analysis removed approximately 590 highly shared, low-generation-probability nucleotide sequences. In a later analysis, a clonal expansion index for each public chain was calculated from normalized within-repertoire ranks of inferred template counts. In a later analysis, generation probabilities were computed using a VDJ recombination model fitted to out-of-frame rearrangements, and the results were checked against IGoR. A later analysis scored TCR-TCR, TCR-HLA and TCR-CMV co-occurrence with hypergeometric tests, applying a repertoire-size bias correction to TCR pairs. False discovery rates were estimated in a later analysis by permuting HLA or CMV assignments 20 times. In a later analysis, co-occurring TCRs were grouped using DBSCAN, with TCRdist sequence similarity added in when clustering inside HLA-allele-positive subsets. For co-occurrence clustering, repertoires with fewer than 30,000 or more than 120,000 public chains were excluded, along with five repertoires with anomalous nucleotide sharing. TCRdb limited this immuneACCESS table to in-frame rearrangements with V and J called. A share of clones is missing; checked studies link under half to unresolved V genes, and the rest is unexplained. Clone size and the V and J calls come from that table; the DNA yielded D and trimming. This sample lists over 45,000 clones; around 81% were detected once. About 2.3% of the sample rests with the top ten.

The cohort comprised approximately 700 healthy bone marrow donors. All cohort members were sampled while nominally healthy, although unrecorded immune exposures were likely present. The donor was CMV seropositive and was included in the group of 290 or so seropositive cohort members. A peripheral blood sample was provided by each donor, and peripheral blood mononuclear cells were used for TCR beta sequencing. The Qiagen DNeasy Blood Extraction Kit was used to extract genomic DNA from the blood cell samples. Its CDR3 holds 15 amino acids, cysteine through phenylalanine. Just CDR3 DNA is preserved here, 45 bases in frame from base 1. The germline V gene specifies LGHNA as CDR1 and YNFKEQ as CDR2. Trimming costs V 4 bases and J 2 bases, and their ends lie 13 bases apart. Concerning this clone itself: Its antigen remains unidentified. Base-call qualities are not available, and no considerably larger clone is one nucleotide away.

Source material: PBMCs. The TCR was taken from a boy younger than 18 in good health and CMV-seropositive. The chain employs TRBV4-2 and TRBJ2-3; no D gene can be assigned with confidence. For the CDR3, the sequence is CASSPRVSITDTQYF. The bases read TGTGCCAGCAGCCCCCGGGTCTCGATCACAGATACGCAGTATTTT.